These T cell receptor beta chains were read from a single sample in a study of CD8 T cells in Susac syndrome. TCRdb reprocessed the immunoSEQ multiplex PCR reads with MiXCR, giving one entry per CDR3 protein. The table lists more than 70,000 distinct CDR3 sequences, 90% to 95% of them singletons. Sequenced: CD8+ T cells from PBMCs. The source of these receptors is a human donor in good health. Both conserved end residues are part of each CDR3. Fields, in order: D gene, V gene, J gene, clone size, CDR3 protein, CDR3 DNA. A D gene is named only where the DNA matches it firmly. Clone size, where shown, is once, few, many, or a class for clones that have expanded.

-	TRBV6-5	TRBJ2-7	-	CARNSAGQGHYEQYF	TGTGCCAGGAACTCCGCAGGTCAGGGGCACTACGAGCAGTACTTC
-	TRBV28	TRBJ1-1	-	CASSEQENTEAFF	TGTGCCAGCAGTGAACAGGAGAACACTGAAGCTTTCTTT
TRBD1	TRBV7-9	TRBJ1-2	once	CASSWGAGGDYGYTF	TGTGCCAGCAGCTGGGGGGCAGGGGGAGACTATGGCTACACCTTC
-	TRBV7-8	TRBJ1-1	-	CASSRVQAFF	TGTGCCAGCAGCAGGGTACAGGCTTTCTTT
-	TRBV7-3	TRBJ1-2	-	CASSFGGFYGYTF	TGTGCCAGCAGCTTTGGCGGTTTCTATGGCTACACCTTC
TRBD1	TRBV20-1	TRBJ1-6	-	CSARGTGRGHNSPLHF	TGCAGTGCTAGGGGGACAGGACGGGGACATAATTCACCCCTCCACTTT
-	TRBV5-6	TRBJ2-5	-	CASSLSGGQETQYF	TGTGCCAGCAGCTTGAGTGGGGGACAAGAGACCCAGTACTTC
TRBD2	TRBV29-1	TRBJ2-1	once	CSVERPSGGALEQFF	TGCAGCGTTGAAAGACCGAGCGGGGGGGCCCTGGAGCAGTTCTTC
TRBD2	TRBV3-1	TRBJ2-5	-	CASSMTSGQETQYF	TGTGCCAGCAGCATGACTAGCGGCCAAGAGACCCAGTACTTC
TRBD2	TRBV5-6	TRBJ2-5	-	CASSWEGYQETQYF	TGTGCCAGCAGCTGGGAGGGGTACCAAGAGACCCAGTACTTC
TRBD2	TRBV9	TRBJ2-7	once	CASSPRPTSGGAGSIYEQYF	TGTGCCAGCAGCCCCCGCCCGACTAGCGGGGGGGCCGGTTCGATTTACGAGCAGTACTTC
TRBD1	TRBV6-6	TRBJ2-1	-	CASSRPGGAYNEQFF	TGTGCCAGCAGCCGTCCAGGGGGCGCTTACAATGAGCAGTTCTTC
-	TRBV6-2/TRBV6-3	TRBJ2-5	-	CASRPDIPGETQYF	TGTGCCAGCAGGCCGGACATCCCTGGGGAGACCCAGTACTTC
TRBD2	TRBV6-5	TRBJ2-5	-	CASSYTPGLQETQYF	TGTGCCAGCAGTTACACACCGGGACTACAAGAGACCCAGTACTTC
-	TRBV4-1	TRBJ1-1	-	CASSQDTEAFF	TGCGCCAGCAGCCAAGACACCGAAGCTTTCTTT
-	TRBV7-9	TRBJ1-5	-	CASSQDGFNQPQHF	TGTGCCAGCAGTCAGGACGGATTCAATCAGCCCCAGCATTTT
-	TRBV29-1	TRBJ2-1	few	CSVGGGSYNEQFF	TGCAGCGTTGGTGGGGGCTCCTACAATGAGCAGTTCTTC
TRBD2	TRBV12-3/TRBV12-4	TRBJ2-7	-	CASRPTSGGRYEQYF	TGTGCCAGCAGACCGACTAGCGGGGGGCGGTACGAGCAGTACTTC
TRBD1	TRBV29-1	TRBJ2-3	-	CSVVGPPDRDRVTDTQYF	TGCAGCGTTGTTGGGCCCCCAGACCGGGACAGGGTCACAGATACGCAGTATTTT
-	TRBV10-3	TRBJ1-4	-	CAIGSPNEKLFF	TGTGCCATCGGCAGCCCTAATGAAAAACTGTTTTTT
-	TRBV18	TRBJ1-1	few	CASSPGSTEAFF	TGTGCCAGCTCACCAGGATCCACTGAAGCTTTCTTT
-	TRBV28	TRBJ1-5	-	CASSLRGAGNQPQHF	TGTGCCAGCAGTTTAAGAGGGGCAGGCAATCAGCCCCAGCATTTT
-	TRBV7-2	TRBJ2-5	-	CASQDTPTQYF	TGTGCCAGCCAAGATACCCCTACCCAGTACTTC
TRBD1	TRBV14	TRBJ2-5	-	CASSYTGGAETQYF	TGTGCCAGCAGCTACACAGGGGGCGCAGAGACCCAGTACTTC
-	TRBV9	TRBJ2-5	once	CASSVEQGGETQYF	TGTGCCAGCAGCGTAGAACAGGGAGGGGAGACCCAGTACTTC
-	TRBV20-1	TRBJ1-1	-	CSAKDGVGSTEAFF	TGCAGTGCGAAGGACGGCGTGGGGAGCACTGAAGCTTTCTTT
-	TRBV19	TRBJ2-2	-	CASFLRGSASGELFF	TGTGCCAGTTTTTTACGGGGGTCCGCGTCCGGGGAGCTGTTTTTT
TRBD1	TRBV24-1	TRBJ1-2	once	CATSDLLSESGQVKKTNYGYTF	TGTGCCACCAGTGATTTGCTATCAGAATCGGGACAGGTGAAAAAGACTAACTATGGCTACACCTTC
-	TRBV7-2	TRBJ2-3	-	CASSLGRTTSTDTQYF	TGTGCCAGCAGCTTAGGACGGACTACTAGCACAGATACGCAGTATTTT
-	TRBV7-9	TRBJ1-1	-	CASSLTVGGTEAFF	TGTGCCAGCAGCTTAACAGTGGGGGGCACTGAAGCTTTCTTT
-	TRBV3-1	TRBJ2-5	-	CASSSRGGGQETQYF	TGTGCCAGCAGCTCGCGCGGAGGGGGGCAAGAGACCCAGTACTTC
-	TRBV15	TRBJ2-3	-	CATSRDRLAADTQYF	TGTGCCACCAGCAGAGATCGACTGGCAGCAGATACGCAGTATTTT
-	TRBV27	TRBJ2-5	-	CASSLSLADGETQYF	TGTGCCAGCAGTTTATCGTTGGCGGACGGAGAGACCCAGTACTTC
-	TRBV11-2	TRBJ2-3	-	CASSPGSTGEFSAQYF	TGTGCCAGCAGCCCGGGGTCCACAGGAGAATTTTCGGCGCAGTATTTT
TRBD2	TRBV12-3/TRBV12-4	TRBJ2-2	-	CASSPSSGQNTGELFF	TGTGCCAGCAGTCCTTCTAGCGGGCAGAACACCGGGGAGCTGTTTTTT
TRBD1	TRBV5-4	TRBJ2-3	-	CASSYHQGAETDTQYF	TGTGCCAGCAGCTACCACCAGGGGGCAGAGACAGATACGCAGTATTTT
TRBD2	TRBV7-6	TRBJ2-1	-	CASSFTLAGGTYNEQFF	TGTGCCAGCAGCTTCACTCTAGCGGGGGGCACCTACAATGAGCAGTTCTTC
TRBD1	TRBV15	TRBJ2-3	-	CATSRVTGGSFTDTQYF	TGTGCCACCAGCAGAGTTACAGGGGGCTCCTTCACAGATACGCAGTATTTT
-	TRBV27	TRBJ1-1	-	CASSLSGDNEAFF	TGTGCCAGCAGTTTATCTGGGGACAATGAAGCTTTCTTT
-	TRBV15	TRBJ1-2	-	CATSRDLSNYGYTF	TGTGCCACCAGCAGAGATCTGTCTAACTATGGCTACACCTTC
-	TRBV29-1	TRBJ1-1	-	CSAVGGLNTEAFF	TGCAGCGCCGTGGGGGGGTTGAACACTGAAGCTTTCTTT
TRBD2	TRBV20-1	TRBJ2-1	-	CSVLGTSGGAWVNEQFF	TGCAGCGTCCTTGGGACTAGCGGGGGGGCCTGGGTCAATGAGCAGTTCTTC
TRBD1	TRBV6-5	TRBJ2-7	-	CASRITGTGYEQYF	TGTGCCAGCAGAATAACCGGGACAGGGTACGAGCAGTACTTC
-	TRBV13	TRBJ1-1	-	CAAGGRGTEAFF	TGTGCGGCGGGGGGCAGAGGCACTGAAGCTTTCTTT
-	TRBV27	TRBJ1-5	-	CASSLPAQEYQPQHF	TGTGCCAGCAGTTTGCCAGCCCAGGAATATCAGCCCCAGCATTTT